What follows is one TCR beta chain and its context. Although they were nominally healthy when sampled, donors likely had unrecorded immune exposures. The V segment lost 4 bases and the J segment 3 bases; nucleotides outside the gene matches: 9. This CDR3 spans 16 amino acids. Germline CDR1 SGHRS, CDR2 YFSETQ. The data were obtained in a study of cytomegalovirus exposure and HLA in healthy donors. PCR used 60 Vbeta primers and 13 Jbeta primers. The assay was immunoSEQ multiplex PCR, and TCRdb's table has in-frame clones only and misses some. The sample holds around 100,000 clones, about 80% seen once. The chain links TRBV5-1 to TRBJ2-1; 8 positions agree with TRBD2. The sequenced sample was PBMCs. This TCR derives from a female donor in good health and CMV-seropositive. The CDR3 region is CASSPPSGRDYNEQFF. In nucleotides, the CDR3 is TGCGCCAGCAGCCCCCCGTCCGGGAGGGACTACAATGAGCAGTTCTTC.